This entry concerns a single T cell receptor (beta chain). Its antigen is unidentified. An end of the junction does not agree with germline; a read error may underlie this. These data are taken from a study of blood T cells in healthy people across ages. Study as a whole: Template switching caught about one barcoded beta molecule for each two T cells.

The CDR3 totals 15 residues. Germline V lookup: CDR1 LNHDA, CDR2 SQIVND (reference sequence). Then a second PCR, running roughly 7 to 11 cycles, was carried out with a sample-barcoded 5' primer and a J-beta primer mix. MiXCR, applied by TCRdb to the 5' RACE reads, yields one record per CDR3 protein. The table has hundreds of thousands of distinct CDR3 sequences, roughly 50% seen once. Study outcomes and limitations: Leaving the PBMCs unsorted stopped any conclusive comparison of naive versus antigen-experienced cells. Diversity estimates from one million T cells were considered underestimates. Among long-lived donors, naive CD4+ cells were more numerous and diversity higher than in aged donors.

The rearrangement links TRBV19 to TRBJ1-5; unclear D gene. The TCR comes from a man younger than 45 in good health. The specimen was blood. This CDR3 reads CASSFKPAWNQPKHF. The DNA for the CDR3 is TGTGCCAGTAGTTTTAAACCTGCCTGGAATCAGCCCAAGCATTTT.